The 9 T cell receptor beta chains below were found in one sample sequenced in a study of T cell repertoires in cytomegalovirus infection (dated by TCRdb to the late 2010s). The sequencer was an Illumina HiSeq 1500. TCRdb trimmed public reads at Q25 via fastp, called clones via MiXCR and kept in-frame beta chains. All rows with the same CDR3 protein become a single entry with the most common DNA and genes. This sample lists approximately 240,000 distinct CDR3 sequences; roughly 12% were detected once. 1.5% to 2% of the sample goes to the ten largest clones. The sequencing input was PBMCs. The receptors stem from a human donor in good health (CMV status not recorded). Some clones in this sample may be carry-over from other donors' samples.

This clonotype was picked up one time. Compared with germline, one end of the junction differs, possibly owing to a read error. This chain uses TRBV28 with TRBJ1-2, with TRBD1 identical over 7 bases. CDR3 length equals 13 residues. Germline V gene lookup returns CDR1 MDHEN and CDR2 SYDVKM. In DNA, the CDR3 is TGTGCCAGCATTCAGACAGGGCCCTATGGCTACAACTTC. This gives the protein CASIQTGPYGYNF.

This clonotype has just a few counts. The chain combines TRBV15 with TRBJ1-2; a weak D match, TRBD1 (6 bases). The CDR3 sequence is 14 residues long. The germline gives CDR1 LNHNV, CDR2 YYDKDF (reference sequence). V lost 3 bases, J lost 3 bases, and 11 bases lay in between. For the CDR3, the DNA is TGTGCCACCAGCAGGGCGACAGGCTACTATGGCTACACCTTC. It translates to CATSRATGYYGYTF.

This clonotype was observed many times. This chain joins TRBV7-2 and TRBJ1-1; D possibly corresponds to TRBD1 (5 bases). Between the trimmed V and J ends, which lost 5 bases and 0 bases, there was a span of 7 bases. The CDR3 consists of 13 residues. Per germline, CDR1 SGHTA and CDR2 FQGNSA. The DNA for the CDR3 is TGTGCCAGCAGCCCGGGACTGAACACTGAAGCTTTCTTT. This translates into CASSPGLNTEAFF.

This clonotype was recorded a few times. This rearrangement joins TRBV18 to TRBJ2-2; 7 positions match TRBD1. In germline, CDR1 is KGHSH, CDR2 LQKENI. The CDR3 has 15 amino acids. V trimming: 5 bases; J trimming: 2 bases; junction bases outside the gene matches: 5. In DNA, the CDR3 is TGTGCCAGCTCAGCAGGACAGGAAAACACCGGGGAGCTGTTTTTT. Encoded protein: CASSAGQENTGELFF.

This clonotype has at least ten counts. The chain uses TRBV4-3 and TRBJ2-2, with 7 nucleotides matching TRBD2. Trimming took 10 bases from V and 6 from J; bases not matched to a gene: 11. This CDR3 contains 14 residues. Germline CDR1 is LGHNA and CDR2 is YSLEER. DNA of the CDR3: TGCGCCACCTCGGGACTACACCTCCCCGGGGAGCTGTTTTTT. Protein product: CATSGLHLPGELFF.

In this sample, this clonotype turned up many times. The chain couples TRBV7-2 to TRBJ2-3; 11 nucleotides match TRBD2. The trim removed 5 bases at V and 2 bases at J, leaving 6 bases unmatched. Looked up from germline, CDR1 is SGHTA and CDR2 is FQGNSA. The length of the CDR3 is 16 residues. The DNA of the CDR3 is TGTGCCAGCAGCCAACTAGCGGGGGCCAACACAGATACGCAGTATTTT. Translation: CASSQLAGANTDTQYF.

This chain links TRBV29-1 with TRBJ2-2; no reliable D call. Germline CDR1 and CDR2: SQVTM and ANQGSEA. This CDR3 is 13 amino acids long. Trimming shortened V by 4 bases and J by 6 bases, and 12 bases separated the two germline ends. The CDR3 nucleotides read TGCAGCGTTGCCTCGGCGATTCCCGGGGAGCTGTTTTTT. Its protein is CSVASAIPGELFF.

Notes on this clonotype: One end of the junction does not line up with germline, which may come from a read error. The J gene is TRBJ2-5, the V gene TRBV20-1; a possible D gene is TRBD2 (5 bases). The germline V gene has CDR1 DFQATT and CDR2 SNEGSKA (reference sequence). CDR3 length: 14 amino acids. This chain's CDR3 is CSARDRRIQETRYF. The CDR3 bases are TGCAGTGCTAGAGATAGGAGGATCCAAGAGACCCGGTACTTC.

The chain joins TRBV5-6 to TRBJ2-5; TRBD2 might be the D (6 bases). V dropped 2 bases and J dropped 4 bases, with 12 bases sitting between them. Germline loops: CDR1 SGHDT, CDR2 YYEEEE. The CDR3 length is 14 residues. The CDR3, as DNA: TGTGCCAGCAGCTTAGGCGGGGTTAGAGAGACCCAGTACTTC. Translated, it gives CASSLGGVRETQYF. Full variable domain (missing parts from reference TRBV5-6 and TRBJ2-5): DAGVTQSPTHLIKTRGQQVTLRCSPKSGHDTVSWYQQALGQGPQFIFQYYEEEERQRGNFPDRFSGHQFPNYSSELNVNALLLGDSALYLCASSLGGVRETQYFGPGTRLLVL.